This TCR beta chain was sequenced during a study of shared clonotypes between healthy human individuals. V lost 4 bases to trimming and J lost 4 bases; unmatched junction nucleotides: 10. Germline lookup yields CDR1 SGHRS and CDR2 YFSETQ. The CDR3 has 17 residues. Generated by immunoSEQ multiplex PCR, the TCRdb table keeps only in-frame clones and is missing some. The data contain under 2,500,000 clones, 95% of them seen just once; the ten biggest clones take up roughly 0.13%. The TCR originated in a man aged 18 to 29 in good health. Material: naive CD4+ T cells sorted from blood. Subset denoted: CD45RA+ positively selected. This rearrangement joins TRBV5-1 to TRBJ2-3, with TRBD2 matching over 12 bases. This CDR3 is CASSVFRTSGAPDTQYF. CDR3 DNA sequence: TGCGCCAGCAGCGTGTTTCGGACTAGCGGGGCACCAGATACGCAGTATTTT.